This passage covers 30 T cell receptor beta chains from one sample sequenced in a study of control samples from healthy donors and cancer patients. Measured with immunoSEQ multiplex PCR; TCRdb has only the in-frame clones, and not every one. The data hold fewer than 60,000 clones, with 85% to 95% observed a single time. The sequencing sample was made of blood. Every receptor here comes from a man aged 25-45 years in good health.

The gene calls are TRBV9 and TRBJ1-1; 8 bases align to TRBD1. The CDR3 consists of 16 residues. Germline-derived CDR1 and CDR2 are SGDLS and YYNGEE. Germline trimming cut 0 bases from V and 0 bases from J; bases unmatched to any gene: 4. In nucleotides, the CDR3 is TGTGCCAGCAGCGTAGAGGCAGGGGGCATGAACACTGAAGCTTTCTTT. This gives the protein CASSVEAGGMNTEAFF.

V and J are TRBV30 and TRBJ2-1; D unresolved. Germline assignment: CDR1 GTSNPN and CDR2 SVGIG (reference sequence). Trimming pared 5 bases from V and 0 bases from J, leaving 8 bases between. This CDR3 spans 13 amino acids. The CDR3 DNA is TGTGCCTGGGAGCCGGGCTCCTACAATGAGCAGTTCTTC. Its protein product is CAWEPGSYNEQFF.

The rearrangement uses TRBV19 and TRBJ1-5; D is possibly TRBD1 (5 bases). The CDR3 is made up of 15 amino acids. Trimming shortened V by 7 bases and J by 5 bases, and 18 bases separated the two germline ends. Germline CDR1 is LNHDA and CDR2 is SQIVND (reference sequence). The CDR3 loop is CASTPVREKDQPQHF. The CDR3, as DNA: TGTGCCAGTACCCCCGTCAGGGAAAAGGATCAGCCCCAGCATTTT.

The CDR3 sequence: CASSFGTQGGTF. The CDR3 region has the DNA TGTGCCAGCAGCTTCGGGACACAGGGTGGCACCTTC. This chain joins TRBV7-9 and TRBJ1-2, with D tentatively TRBD1 (6 bases). CDR1 SEHNR and CDR2 FQNEAQ come from the germline V gene (reference sequence). The V end lost 3 bases, the J end lost 13 bases, and 15 bases lay between the germline ends. The CDR3 contains 12 residues.

This clone was observed a single time. J is TRBJ2-1 and V is TRBV9, with 8 bases aligning to TRBD2. The CDR3 is made up of 15 amino acids. Trimming cost V 1 base and J 4 bases; bases outside gene matches: 4. The germline V gene encodes CDR1 SGDLS and CDR2 YYNGEE. The CDR3 coding sequence is TGTGCCAGCAGCGTATGGGCTAGCGGGTACAATGAGCAGTTCTTC. Translating gives CASSVWASGYNEQFF.

The chain couples TRBV5-4 to TRBJ1-1; 8 bases are a match to TRBD1. Trimming at V came to 5 bases and at J to 1 base, leaving 4 bases not matched to a gene. This CDR3 region has 14 residues. The germline gives CDR1 SGHNT, CDR2 YYREEE (reference sequence). CDR3 bases: TGTGCCAGCAGAGCCGGACAGGGGAACACTGAAGCTTTCTTT. It codes for CASRAGQGNTEAFF.

This sequence joins TRBV27 and TRBJ2-7, with D perhaps matching TRBD2 (5 bases). CDR3 length: 14 amino acids. V was cut by 2 bases and J by 0 bases, with 8 bases left in between. CDR1 and CDR2 (germline): MNHEY, SMNVEV (reference sequence). As DNA, the CDR3 is TGTGCCAGCAGTTTAGGACTGAACTCCTACGAGCAGTACTTC. Translated, it gives CASSLGLNSYEQYF.

The table lists this clone with a count of one. CDR3 residues: CASRGTGYGNQPQHF. CDR3 nucleotides: TGTGCCAGCAGGGGCACGGGATATGGCAATCAGCCCCAGCATTTT. The gene calls are TRBV27 and TRBJ1-5; D remains ambiguous. Trimming took off 6 bases at V and 2 bases at J, with 14 bases between the two ends. The CDR3 length is 15 residues. CDR1 and CDR2 (germline): MNHEY, SMNVEV (reference sequence).

The chain uses TRBV28 and TRBJ2-7, with D uncertain. With 6 bases removed from V and 4 bases from J, the gap between germline ends came to 13 bases. The germline CDR1 and CDR2 sequences are MDHEN and SYDVKM. The CDR3 runs to 13 residues. The CDR3 is CASSPVDNYEQYF. The CDR3, as DNA: TGTGCCAGCAGCCCGGTTGACAATTACGAGCAGTACTTC.

V usage is TRBV28 and J usage is TRBJ1-5, with TRBD1 identical over 7 bases. The V and J ends lost 3 bases and 5 bases, in that order; junction bases with no gene match: 7. The CDR3 extends over 15 amino acids. Germline values: CDR1 MDHEN, CDR2 SYDVKM. CDR3: CASSFPGQAYQPQHF. As DNA, the CDR3 is TGTGCCAGCAGTTTCCCTGGACAGGCCTATCAGCCCCAGCATTTT.

The chain recombines TRBV1 with TRBJ2-7; the table's D call TRBD2 went unverified against the DNA. TRBV1 is listed as a pseudogene. There are 14 residues in the CDR3. The CDR3 here is CTRDHAGGGYEQYF. The DNA for the CDR3 is TGCACCAGGGACCACGCGGGAGGCGGGTACGAGCAGTACTTC.

The gene calls are TRBV9 and TRBJ2-1, with 9 bases lining up with TRBD2. J was trimmed by 3 bases and V by 4 bases; bases with no gene match: 8. The CDR3 spans 16 residues. Germline CDR1 and CDR2: SGDLS and YYNGEE. The CDR3 protein is CASSILLAGSYNEQFF. The CDR3 nucleotides are TGTGCCAGCAGCATCCTTCTAGCGGGAAGCTACAATGAGCAGTTCTTC. The complete variable domain, with remaining parts taken from reference TRBV9 and TRBJ2-1, reads DSGVTQTPKHLITATGQRVTLRCSPRSGDLSVYWYQQSLDQGLQFLIQYYNGEERAKGNILERFSAQQFPDLHSELNLSSLELGDSALYFCASSILLAGSYNEQFFGPGTRLTVL.

J is TRBJ2-1 and V is TRBV6-1, with 11 bases that match TRBD2. The CDR3 is 15 residues long. The V gene end was trimmed by 2 bases and the J gene end by 11 bases; junction bases not matched to a gene: 8. From germline, CDR1 is MNHNS and CDR2 SASEGT. The CDR3 region is CASSESVAGGLKQFF. In DNA form, the CDR3 reads TGTGCCAGCAGTGAAAGCGTAGCGGGAGGGCTAAAGCAGTTCTTC.

This chain joins TRBV29-1 and TRBJ2-5; 7 nucleotides align to TRBD2. Per germline, CDR1 SQVTM and CDR2 ANQGSEA. This CDR3 is built from 13 residues. V lost 4 bases, J lost 2 bases, and 4 bases stayed unmatched. CDR3 residues: CSVGGGGQETQYF. The CDR3 coding sequence is TGCAGCGTTGGGGGGGGAGGGCAAGAGACCCAGTACTTC.

The rearrangement links TRBV3-1 (or the pseudogene TRBV3-2) to TRBJ1-5; D may be TRBD1 (5 bases). Germline assignment: CDR1 LGHDT and CDR2 YNNKEL (reference sequence). CDR3 length: 13 residues. Trimming took 3 bases from V and 9 from J, leaving 12 bases between them. CDR3 sequence reads: CASSQLRTGPQHF. The CDR3 DNA reads as TGTGCCAGCAGCCAGCTACGAACAGGGCCCCAGCATTTT.

The rearrangement joins TRBV6-4 to TRBJ1-4, with D perhaps matching TRBD1 (5 bases). The germline CDR1 and CDR2 sequences are MRHNA and SNTAGT. Trimming removed 2 bases at V and 7 bases at J, with 17 bases between. This CDR3 spans 16 amino acids. For the CDR3, the DNA is TGTGCCAGCAGTGACCTTAAAAAGGGGCGCCTTGAAAAACTGTTTTTT. Its protein product is CASSDLKKGRLEKLFF.

This clone appeared a single time. The same CDR3 can be traced to other DNA sequences in this sample. V and J are TRBV5-1 and TRBJ2-5; a possible D gene is TRBD2 (7 bases). The CDR3 consists of 14 residues. The germline V gene has CDR1 SGHRS and CDR2 YFSETQ. Between the trimmed V and J ends, which lost 6 bases and 2 bases, there was a span of 14 bases. DNA for the CDR3: TGCGCCAGCATGGAAGGGGGGGGGCAAGAGACCCAGTACTTC. Translated: CASMEGGGQETQYF.

For the CDR3, the DNA is TGCGCCAGCAGCTTGGCAGCAACTAATGAAAAACTGTTTTTT. Amino acids: CASSLAATNEKLFF. V and J are TRBV5-1 and TRBJ1-4; D unclear. V lost 0 bases and J 0 bases, leaving 3 bases between the germline ends. Germline V gene sequence: CDR1 SGHRS, CDR2 YFSETQ. The CDR3 spans 14 residues.

V gene TRBV18 combines with J gene TRBJ1-1; D remains ambiguous. This CDR3 has 13 residues. V lost 6 bases to trimming and J lost 1 base, with 9 bases between them. Per the germline V gene, CDR1 is KGHSH and CDR2 is LQKENI. The DNA of the CDR3 is TGTGCCAGCTCTCTGGACGGGAACACTGAAGCTTTCTTT. Translating gives CASSLDGNTEAFF.

This clone has only one observation. This chain links TRBV5-5 with TRBJ2-1; TRBD2 matches at 11 bases. The CDR3 contains 14 residues. CDR1 is SGHKS and CDR2 is YYEKEE in the germline V gene (reference sequence). Trimming removed 2 bases from V and 6 bases from J; junction bases left unmatched: 1. CDR3 protein: CASSFSGRGNEQFF. CDR3 sequence (DNA): TGTGCCAGCAGCTTTAGCGGGAGGGGCAATGAGCAGTTCTTC.

Remarks on this clone: At one end the junction does not follow the germline gene, possibly because of a read error. The chain carries TRBV7-3 and TRBJ2-2; D remains ambiguous. The CDR3 totals 13 residues. Germline V gene lookup returns CDR1 SGHTA and CDR2 FQGTGA. The CDR3 DNA follows: TGTGTCAGCAGCTTATACCCTACCGGGGAGCTGTTTTTT. It specifies CVSSLYPTGELFF.

This chain joins TRBV2 and TRBJ2-7; a weak D match, TRBD1 (6 bases). CDR3 length: 14 residues. Trimming shortened V by 7 bases and J by 2 bases, and 15 bases separated the two germline ends. The germline gives CDR1 SNHLY, CDR2 FYNNEI. This chain's CDR3 is CASTGQSLPYEQYF. The CDR3 bases are TGTGCCAGCACCGGACAGTCACTTCCCTACGAGCAGTACTTC.

The chain links TRBV3-1 (or the pseudogene TRBV3-2) to TRBJ1-3; no definite D call. Trimming left V 4 bases short and J 7 bases short, with 14 bases between. Germline V gene data show CDR1 as LGHDT and CDR2 as YNNKEL (reference sequence). This CDR3 is built from 14 residues. This chain's CDR3 is CASSPRSSGNTIYF. The CDR3, as DNA: TGTGCCAGCAGCCCCCGGAGTTCCGGCAACACCATATATTTT.

The CDR3, as DNA: TGTGCCACCAGCGCATACATAGACGAGCAGTTCTTC. Encoded protein: CATSAYIDEQFF. The chain joins TRBV15 to TRBJ2-1; D ambiguous. The CDR3 is made up of 12 amino acids. Germline V gives CDR1 LNHNV, CDR2 YYDKDF (reference sequence). Trimming took 5 bases from V and 10 from J, leaving 12 bases between them.

CDR3: CASGLQGAQPQHF. CDR3 DNA sequence: TGTGCTAGTGGGTTACAGGGGGCTCAGCCCCAGCATTTT. The gene calls are TRBV12-5 and TRBJ1-5; 9 nucleotides align to TRBD1. The CDR3 runs to 13 residues. V gave up 6 bases and J gave up 6 bases; unmatched junction bases: 3. Per the germline V gene, CDR1 is LGHNT and CDR2 is FRNRAP.

J is TRBJ2-2 and V is TRBV28; 9 bases agree with TRBD1. The CDR3 sequence is 17 residues long. Germline CDR1 is MDHEN and CDR2 is SYDVKM. V shed 4 bases, J shed 6 bases, and the junction held 12 bases outside the gene matches. For the CDR3, the DNA is TGTGCCAGCAGTTCTCTGCCGGGACAGGGCGATTCCGGGGAGCTGTTTTTT. Translating gives CASSSLPGQGDSGELFF.

The chain combines TRBV18 with TRBJ1-2; 9 positions match TRBD1. CDR3 length: 14 amino acids. CDR1 is KGHSH, CDR2 LQKENI, per germline. J was trimmed by 4 bases and V by 3 bases; bases with no gene match: 3. CDR3 coding DNA: TGTGCCAGCTCACCCACAGGGGGCGGCTATGGCTACACCTTC. As protein: CASSPTGGGYGYTF.

V and J are TRBV4-1 and TRBJ2-1, with D unresolved. CDR1 is MGHRA and CDR2 is YSYEKL in the germline V gene. The CDR3 runs 14 residues. Between the trimmed V and J ends, which lost 0 bases and 0 bases, there was a span of 3 bases. CDR3 region: CASSQDRSYNEQFF. The CDR3 bases are TGCGCCAGCAGCCAAGATCGCTCCTACAATGAGCAGTTCTTC.

The count of this clone is one. This CDR3 is CASNKGGNTGELFF. The CDR3 DNA reads as TGTGCCAGCAACAAGGGGGGAAACACCGGGGAGCTGTTTTTT. The gene calls are TRBV9 and TRBJ2-2; D may be TRBD1 or TRBD2 (6 bases each). This CDR3 spans 14 amino acids. Trimming cost V 6 bases and J 2 bases, with 11 bases left between them. Germline V gene sequence: CDR1 SGDLS, CDR2 YYNGEE.

The chain uses TRBV11-3 and TRBJ2-5; 9 nucleotides align to TRBD2. The CDR3 runs 17 residues. Germline lookup yields CDR1 SGHNT and CDR2 YENEEA. V was pared by 2 bases and J by 4 bases, with 11 bases of the junction left unmatched. CDR3 in DNA: TGTGCCAGCAGCTTACGTCTAGCGGGACCCCACGGAGAGACCCAGTACTTC. Its protein is CASSLRLAGPHGETQYF.